This T cell receptor (beta chain) emerged from a study of cytomegalovirus exposure and HLA in healthy donors. Whole-study findings and limits: Altogether, 150 to 200 TCR beta chains were recorded as cytomegalovirus-associated.

As for this clone: The target antigen is unknown.

The PCR contained 60 Vbeta and 13 Jbeta primers. Sequenced by immunoSEQ multiplex PCR; TCRdb stores in-frame clones only, minus some. The data show 160,000 or so clones, 80% seen once. Sequencing was carried out using PBMCs. The sequence was collected from a man aged 25-40 years in good health and CMV-seronegative.

CDR3 residues: CASSSSPGTDFTETQYF. CDR3 DNA: TGTGCCAGCAGTAGTTCGCCCGGGACAGATTTTACTGAGACCCAGTACTTC. The V gene is TRBV27, the J gene TRBJ2-5, with 7 bases lining up with TRBD1. V shed 5 bases and J 5 bases; nucleotides not matched to a gene: 17. This CDR3 is 17 amino acids long. Germline V gives CDR1 MNHEY, CDR2 SMNVEV (reference sequence).